This TCR beta chain was identified in a study of blood T cell repertoires in COVID-19. Across the study: Italy, Spain and the United States were the sources of the convalescent and acute COVID-19 samples. PBMCs, B-cell-depleted T cells, or T cells provided the cDNA or gDNA that made up the material.

This clone was found once. Germline lookup yields CDR1 SQVTM and CDR2 ANQGSEA. J lost 2 bases, V lost 6 bases, and 5 bases had no gene match. The CDR3 has 13 residues. Source study methods: Amplifying reference gene primers gave estimates of nucleated cell counts. Sequenced by immunoSEQ multiplex PCR; TCRdb stores in-frame clones only, minus some. From that table come the V and J calls and clone size; the DNA was used to work out D and trimming. The profile shows approximately 80,000 clones, approximately 83% of them singletons. This rearrangement joins TRBV29-1 to TRBJ2-5; 8 bases align to TRBD1. This TCR was recovered from a woman in her 70s with acute or convalescent COVID-19. Sequenced sample: peripheral blood. The CDR3 nucleotides are TGCAGCGTGGGACAGGCCGGGCAAGAGACCCAGTACTTC. Protein product: CSVGQAGQETQYF.